The 10 T cell receptor beta chains given below trace back to one sample, sequenced in a study of fetal regulatory T cell absence and autoimmunity. Profiled with immunoSEQ multiplex PCR; TCRdb holds only in-frame clones, not every one. This sample has roughly 95,000 clones, with approximately 75% found just once. Source material: pancreas tissue. The receptors derive from a male donor with IPEX syndrome.

The chain employs TRBV7-9 and TRBJ2-7; TRBD1 agrees at 8 bases. CDR1 and CDR2 from the germline V gene are SEHNR and FQNEAQ (reference sequence). The length of the CDR3 is 14 residues. V shed 3 bases and J 7 bases; nucleotides not matched to a gene: 8. CDR3 protein: CASSLSDRGIEQYF. CDR3 in DNA: TGTGCCAGCAGCTTGAGCGACAGGGGCATAGAGCAGTACTTC.

CDR3 DNA: TGCGCCAGCAGCCCAGGCGGGACAGGGGGCTACGAGCAGTACTTC. It translates to CASSPGGTGGYEQYF. V and J are TRBV5-1 and TRBJ2-7, with 11 nucleotides matching TRBD1. CDR1 is SGHRS, CDR2 YFSETQ, per germline. The CDR3 sequence is 15 residues long. The V gene end was trimmed by 4 bases and the J gene end by 3 bases; junction bases not matched to a gene: 6.

This clone was observed a few times. The rearrangement links TRBV12-5 to TRBJ1-5; maybe TRBD1 (5 bases). CDR3 length: 17 amino acids. Trimming removed 6 bases at V and 0 bases at J, with 18 bases between. Germline lookup yields CDR1 LGHNT and CDR2 FRNRAP. CDR3 in amino acids: CASGDFGGVISNQPQHF. The CDR3 DNA reads TGTGCTAGTGGGGACTTTGGGGGGGTTATTAGCAATCAGCCCCAGCATTTT.

In nucleotides, the CDR3 is TGCGCCAGCAGCTTTAATAACAGGGTCTACAATGAGCAGTTCTTC. Translation: CASSFNNRVYNEQFF. The genes are TRBV5-1 and TRBJ2-1, with a possible D match to TRBD1 (6 bases). Trimming stripped 2 bases from V and 3 bases from J, with 12 bases between. The CDR3 contains 15 residues. The germline V gene encodes CDR1 SGHRS and CDR2 YFSETQ.

This chain uses TRBV5-6 with TRBJ1-6; 7 bases match TRBD1. The trim removed 2 bases at V and 2 bases at J, leaving 1 base unmatched. The CDR3 is made up of 15 amino acids. CDR1 is SGHDT, CDR2 YYEEEE, per germline. This CDR3 is CASSFGTAYNSPLHF. CDR3 nucleotides: TGTGCCAGCAGCTTCGGGACAGCCTATAATTCACCCCTCCACTTT.

V and J are TRBV30 and TRBJ2-1, with TRBD2 as a possible D gene (6 bases). The V and J ends lost 4 bases and 7 bases respectively, with 14 bases between them. CDR3 size: 13 residues. From germline, CDR1 is GTSNPN and CDR2 SVGIG (reference sequence). The chain's CDR3 is CAWTGLLLNEQFF. In nucleotides, the CDR3 is TGTGCCTGGACTGGACTACTTTTAAATGAGCAGTTCTTC.

This clone was observed a few times. Other DNA sequences in this specimen translate into the identical CDR3. This chain links TRBV7-2 with TRBJ2-7, with 13 bases matching TRBD2. There are 14 residues in the CDR3. Unmatched junction bases numbered 0, after V lost 3 bases and J lost 4 bases. Germline CDR1 reads SGHTA; CDR2 reads FQGNSA. The CDR3 here is CASSLTSGGYEQYF. The CDR3 DNA reads as TGTGCCAGCAGCTTGACTAGCGGGGGGTACGAGCAGTACTTC.

This chain uses TRBV5-1 with TRBJ2-3, with TRBD2 matching over 11 bases. The length of the CDR3 is 17 residues. CDR1 SGHRS and CDR2 YFSETQ come from the germline V gene. V dropped 0 bases and J dropped 4; count of bases not matched to a gene: 7. Here the CDR3 reads CASSLGVAGGPADTQYF. CDR3 bases: TGCGCCAGCAGCTTGGGGGTAGCGGGAGGGCCCGCAGATACGCAGTATTTT. Complete variable domain (other parts from reference TRBV5-1 and TRBJ2-3): KAGVTQTPRYLIKTRGQQVTLSCSPISGHRSVSWYQQTPGQGLQFLFEYFSETQRNKGNFPGRFSGRQFSNSRSEMNVSTLELGDSALYLCASSLGVAGGPADTQYFGPGTRLTVL.

The chain employs TRBV6-5 and TRBJ2-2; unclear D gene. Germline CDR1 is MNHEY and CDR2 is SVGAGI. Trimming left V 2 bases short and J 6 bases short, with 7 bases between. CDR3 length: 13 residues. CDR3 coding DNA: TGTGCCAGCAGTTACCCCTACGCCGGGGAGCTGTTTTTT. It is translated as CASSYPYAGELFF.

The chain links TRBV6-5 to TRBJ1-2; no clear D. V lost 4 bases to trimming and J lost 4 bases, with 4 bases between them. The CDR3 runs 11 residues. Germline-derived CDR1 and CDR2 are MNHEY and SVGAGI. The CDR3 coding sequence is TGTGCCAGCAGTTGGGGCTATGGCTACACCTTC. Translation: CASSWGYGYTF.